A single sample gave rise to the 21 T cell receptor beta chains below, sequenced in a study of beta chain features in type 1 diabetes. Their antigens remain unidentified. Investigators reverse transcribed all isolated RNA, so they sequenced expressed TCRB transcripts. Data came from immunoSEQ multiplex PCR; TCRdb stores just in-frame clones and leaves some out. This table holds 500,000 to 850,000 clones, more than 13% found once. Study conclusions and caveats: Shorter TCRB CDR3s, moderately but significantly so, marked every one of the four CD4+ subsets in Type 1 diabetes patients.

Sequencing input: naive CD4+ T cells from blood. The receptors stem from a young man with type 1 diabetes.

J is TRBJ2-3 and V is TRBV1; the table's D call, TRBD2, has no DNA check behind it. TRBV1 is designated a pseudogene. The CDR3 length is 16 residues. The DNA of the CDR3 is TGCACCAGCAGGTTAACTAGCGGGGTTAGCACAGATACGCAGTATTTT. Translating it yields CTSRLTSGVSTDTQYF.

This clone came up a few times. The chain uses TRBV2 and TRBJ2-2; tentatively, D is TRBD1 (6 bases). V was cut by 6 bases and J by 2 bases, with 13 bases left in between. The CDR3 is 15 amino acids. Germline V gives CDR1 SNHLY, CDR2 FYNNEI. CDR3 sequence reads: CASRLQGFNTGELFF. Written as DNA, the CDR3 is TGTGCCAGCAGATTGCAGGGGTTTAACACCGGGGAGCTGTTTTTT.

There are a few counts of this clone. V and J are TRBV25-1 and TRBJ2-5; the D gene could be TRBD1 or TRBD2 (5 bases each). CDR1 MGHDK and CDR2 SYGVNS come from the germline V gene. V dropped 4 bases and J dropped 2 bases, with 14 bases sitting between them. The CDR3 runs 15 residues. The CDR3 here is CASSARDVPQETQYF. The CDR3 DNA follows: TGTGCCAGCAGTGCCCGGGACGTCCCGCAAGAGACCCAGTACTTC.

This chain connects TRBV7-2 to TRBJ2-1; possibly TRBD1 or TRBD2 for D (5 bases each). V lost 5 bases to trimming and J lost 6 bases, with 17 bases between them. Looked up from germline, CDR1 is SGHTA and CDR2 is FQGNSA. This CDR3 has 15 amino acids. The CDR3, as DNA: TGTGCCAGCAGCCTCCGGGACCCCGAGTCCAATGAGCAGTTCTTC. Translated: CASSLRDPESNEQFF.

The chain uses TRBV30 and TRBJ2-2; D is undetermined. The CDR3 sequence is 15 residues long. CDR1 and CDR2 from the germline V gene are GTSNPN and SVGIG (reference sequence). Trimming cost V 0 bases and J 4 bases, with 12 bases left between them. The CDR3 protein is CAWSVLGSGTGELFF. In nucleotides, the CDR3 is TGTGCCTGGAGTGTATTGGGGTCGGGCACCGGGGAGCTGTTTTTT. Combining the CDR3 with reference TRBV30 and TRBJ2-2 gives the whole variable domain SQTIHQWPATLVQPVGSPLSLECTVEGTSNPNLYWYRQAAGRGLQLLFYSVGIGQISSEVPQNLSASRPQDRQFILSSKKLLLSDSGFYLCAWSVLGSGTGELFFGEGSRLTVL.

The DNA for the CDR3 is TGTGCCAGCAGCGTAGATCCAATACAGGGAATTGAGCAGTTCTTC. Its translation: CASSVDPIQGIEQFF. V and J are TRBV9 and TRBJ2-1, with D maybe TRBD1 (6 bases). Germline V lookup: CDR1 SGDLS, CDR2 YYNGEE. V was cut by 0 bases and J by 9 bases, with 16 bases left in between. This CDR3 has 15 amino acids.

This clone has a handful of counts. This chain connects TRBV7-9 to TRBJ2-1; weak D call: TRBD2 (6 bases). CDR3 length: 15 amino acids. Germline-derived CDR1 and CDR2 are SEHNR and FQNEAQ (reference sequence). Trimming left V 2 bases short and J 4 bases short, with 12 bases between. CDR3 in amino acids: CASSLSGLRYNEQFF. The CDR3 DNA reads TGTGCCAGCAGCTTATCGGGACTCCGGTACAATGAGCAGTTCTTC.

This clone has more than one count but fewer than ten. The V and J genes are TRBV9 and TRBJ2-5, with D possibly being TRBD2 (6 bases). CDR3 length equals 15 residues. Trimming removed 0 bases from V and 5 bases from J, with 14 bases in between. Germline assignment: CDR1 SGDLS and CDR2 YYNGEE. Here the CDR3 DNA reads TGTGCCAGCAGCGTAGCTCCGGGAGAGCGGGAGACCCAGTACTTC. Amino acids: CASSVAPGERETQYF.

There are a few counts of this clone. Other nucleotide sequences from this sample produce the same CDR3. V and J are TRBV10-3 and TRBJ1-5; D is possibly TRBD1 (5 bases). CDR1 is ENHRY, CDR2 SYGVKD, per germline. This CDR3 region has 13 residues. Trimming shortened V by 5 bases and J by 4 bases, and 9 bases separated the two germline ends. DNA for the CDR3: TGTGCCATCAGTTCTGGGGGGAATCAGCCCCAGCATTTT. Protein: CAISSGGNQPQHF.

V usage is TRBV18 and J usage is TRBJ2-1; the D is unclear. The CDR3 has 13 residues. The ends were cut back, 3 bases at V and 10 bases at J, with 13 bases in the middle. Germline V CDR1 and CDR2: KGHSH, LQKENI. The CDR3 spells CASSPSLGAEQFF. The CDR3, as DNA: TGTGCCAGCTCACCTTCGTTAGGTGCCGAGCAGTTCTTC. Full variable domain (rest looked up from reference TRBV18 and TRBJ2-1): NAGVMQNPRHLVRRRGQEARLRCSPMKGHSHVYWYRQLPEEGLKFMVYLQKENIIDESGMPKERFSAEFPKEGPSILRIQQVVRGDSAAYFCASSPSLGAEQFFGPGTRLTVL.

Only a few counts were recorded for this clone. V gene TRBV29-1 combines with J gene TRBJ1-2, with 9 bases identical to TRBD1. The germline gives CDR1 SQVTM, CDR2 ANQGSEA. This CDR3 region has 17 residues. The V and J ends lost 0 bases and 3 bases, in that order; junction bases with no gene match: 11. CDR3 in amino acids: CSVEDWAPGQGHYGYTF. CDR3 bases: TGCAGCGTTGAAGATTGGGCTCCGGGACAGGGACACTATGGCTACACCTTC.

The chain combines TRBV2 with TRBJ2-4; D assignment may be TRBD1 or TRBD2 (6 bases each). Trimming removed 3 bases from V and 14 bases from J, with 14 bases in between. The CDR3 contains 12 residues. The germline V gene has CDR1 SNHLY and CDR2 FYNNEI. The CDR3 loop reads CASSEVRGPEYF. CDR3 in DNA: TGTGCCAGCAGTGAGGTCCGGGGGCCCGAGTACTTC. The full variable domain, in which reference TRBV2 and TRBJ2-4 provide the parts outside the CDR3, is EPEVTQTPSHQVTQMGQEVILRCVPISNHLYFYWYRQILGQKVEFLVSFYNNEISEKSEIFDDQFSVERPDGSNFTLKIRSTKLEDSAMYFCASSEVRGPEYFGAGTRLSVL.

The chain employs TRBV27 and TRBJ2-1; weak D call: TRBD1 (5 bases). The CDR3 covers 16 residues. The germline gives CDR1 MNHEY, CDR2 SMNVEV (reference sequence). Trimming left V 6 bases short and J 3 bases short, with 18 bases between. CDR3 in amino acids: CASRGVGRAVYNEQFF. CDR3 bases: TGTGCCAGCAGAGGGGTTGGAAGGGCCGTCTACAATGAGCAGTTCTTC.

The chain uses TRBV28 and TRBJ2-1; possibly TRBD2 for D (7 bases). Between the trimmed V and J ends, which lost 6 bases and 8 bases, there was a span of 17 bases. Looked up from germline, CDR1 is MDHEN and CDR2 is SYDVKM. CDR3 length equals 14 residues. The CDR3 coding sequence is TGTGCCAGCAGACCGGCGGGGGCCAAGGATGAGCAGTTCTTC. Translating gives CASRPAGAKDEQFF. The complete variable domain, with remaining parts taken from reference TRBV28 and TRBJ2-1, reads DVKVTQSSRYLVKRTGEKVFLECVQDMDHENMFWYRQDPGLGLRLIYFSYDVKMKEKGDIPEGYSVSREKKERFSLILESASTNQTSMYLCASRPAGAKDEQFFGPGTRLTVL.

This chain connects TRBV12-5 to TRBJ2-1; unclear D gene. Germline V gene sequence: CDR1 LGHNT, CDR2 FRNRAP. The V end was cut by 0 bases, the J end by 16 bases, with 13 bases between. This CDR3 has 12 residues. CDR3 sequence (DNA): TGTGCTAGTGGTTTGGTAGCCAGCTCTCTATTCTTC. It encodes CASGLVASSLFF.

This chain uses TRBV14 with TRBJ2-7; D gene ambiguous. V lost 1 base and J lost 0, with 10 bases in between. The CDR3 runs to 15 residues. In germline, CDR1 is SGHDN, CDR2 FVKESK. CDR3 amino acids: CASSQVRHSSYEQYF. CDR3 in DNA: TGTGCCAGCAGCCAAGTTCGTCATAGCTCCTACGAGCAGTACTTC.

This clone was picked up a small number of times. The chain uses TRBV20-1 and TRBJ2-7, with unresolved D. Germline assignment: CDR1 DFQATT and CDR2 SNEGSKA (reference sequence). CDR3 length: 11 amino acids. Trimming left V 0 bases short and J 6 bases short, with 6 bases between. CDR3 region: CSARDPSEQYF. CDR3 coding DNA: TGCAGTGCTAGAGACCCGAGCGAGCAGTACTTC.

The chain uses TRBV11-1 and TRBJ2-3; 8 positions agree with TRBD1. J gave up 5 bases and V 8 bases, and 12 bases lay outside the gene matches. CDR1 and CDR2 from the germline V gene are SGHAT and FQDESV (reference sequence). The CDR3 is 15 amino acids. CDR3 coding DNA: TGTGCCAGCGATACTTCAGGGGGCGGAAAAGATACGCAGTATTTT. Its protein is CASDTSGGGKDTQYF. The variable domain in full, completed from reference TRBV11-1 and TRBJ2-3, reads EAEVAQSPRYKITEKSQAVAFWCDPISGHATLYWYRQILGQGPELLVQFQDESVVDDSQLPKDRFSAERLKGVDSTLKIQPAELGDSAMYLCASDTSGGGKDTQYFGPGTRLTVL.

This chain joins TRBV7-9 and TRBJ2-3, with D maybe TRBD2 (5 bases). V dropped 5 bases and J dropped 5 bases, with 14 bases sitting between them. The CDR3 extends over 14 amino acids. Germline V gives CDR1 SEHNR, CDR2 FQNEAQ (reference sequence). CDR3 residues: CASSAGVGKDTQYF. CDR3 DNA sequence: TGTGCCAGCAGCGCCGGAGTCGGGAAAGATACGCAGTATTTT.

The rearrangement links TRBV10-3 to TRBJ2-1; no reliable D call. Between the trimmed V and J ends, which lost 3 bases and 0 bases, there was a span of 9 bases. This CDR3 region has 15 residues. The germline V gene has CDR1 ENHRY and CDR2 SYGVKD. In DNA form, the CDR3 reads TGTGCCATCAGTGACAGCGCCGCCTCCTACAATGAGCAGTTCTTC. It translates to CAISDSAASYNEQFF.

The chain is built from TRBV25-1 and TRBJ2-7, with unresolved D. CDR3 length: 11 amino acids. Germline CDR1 reads MGHDK; CDR2 reads SYGVNS. V lost 8 bases, J lost 4 bases, and 9 bases lay in between. CDR3: CASVRTYEQYF. DNA of the CDR3: TGTGCCAGCGTCCGCACTTACGAGCAGTACTTC.